The 13 T cell receptor beta chains in this list originate from one sample, sequenced in a study of OX40 agonist ivuxolimab in advanced cancers. The table came from immunoSEQ multiplex PCR; TCRdb's copy has only in-frame clones and leaves some out. This sample has more than 70,000 clones, with roughly 88% found just once. This specimen was CD4+ or CD8+ T cells sorted from blood, taken in a trial of the OX40 agonist ivuxolimab. The receptors were sampled from an adult with an advanced solid tumor such as melanoma, head and neck, liver or kidney cancer.

The chain employs TRBV5-1 and TRBJ2-1, with TRBD1 matching over 7 bases. The junction had 12 bases not matched to a gene; V was cut back by 3 bases and J by 6 bases. The CDR3 extends over 16 amino acids. Germline lookup yields CDR1 SGHRS and CDR2 YFSETQ. CDR3 nucleotide sequence: TGCGCCAGCAGCTGGCGGTTCCCAAGACAGGGCAATGAGCAGTTCTTC. Its translation: CASSWRFPRQGNEQFF.

The rearrangement uses TRBV9 and TRBJ2-7; either TRBD1 or TRBD2 may fit D (5 bases each). V was pared by 3 bases and J by 6 bases, with 19 bases between. The CDR3 loop spans 15 amino acids. From germline, CDR1 is SGDLS and CDR2 YYNGEE. The CDR3 is CASSAGDPAESEQYF. CDR3 sequence (DNA): TGTGCCAGCAGCGCCGGGGACCCTGCCGAATCCGAGCAGTACTTC. Using reference TRBV9 and TRBJ2-7 for the parts outside the CDR3, the full variable domain is DSGVTQTPKHLITATGQRVTLRCSPRSGDLSVYWYQQSLDQGLQFLIQYYNGEERAKGNILERFSAQQFPDLHSELNLSSLELGDSALYFCASSAGDPAESEQYFGPGTRLTVT.

This clone showed up just once. The chain combines TRBV28 with TRBJ1-4; 8 bases line up with TRBD1. The CDR3 consists of 15 residues. V lost 4 bases to trimming and J lost 7 bases; unmatched junction nucleotides: 8. Germline-derived CDR1 and CDR2 are MDHEN and SYDVKM. The CDR3 coding sequence is TGTGCCAGCAGTTCGCCCGGGACAGGTAGTGAAAAACTGTTTTTT. Protein sequence: CASSSPGTGSEKLFF.

The chain links TRBV7-2 to TRBJ2-1; D gene uncertain. CDR1 and CDR2 (germline): SGHTA, FQGNSA. The CDR3 spans 12 residues. Trimming stripped 5 bases from V and 2 bases from J, with 4 bases between. In DNA, the CDR3 is TGTGCCAGCAGCCCTACCTACAATGAGCAGTTCTTC. Protein sequence: CASSPTYNEQFF.

The rearrangement uses TRBV9 and TRBJ2-5, with TRBD2 matching over 8 bases. Germline V CDR1 and CDR2: SGDLS, YYNGEE. The V segment lost 0 bases and the J segment 4 bases; nucleotides outside the gene matches: 20. The CDR3 spans 20 residues. CDR3 nucleotides: TGTGCCAGCAGCGTAGAGGGGATCGGGAGGGGGGCACCTTCGATAGAGACCCAGTACTTC. Translation gives CASSVEGIGRGAPSIETQYF. Drawing the rest from reference TRBV9 and TRBJ2-5, the complete variable domain is DSGVTQTPKHLITATGQRVTLRCSPRSGDLSVYWYQQSLDQGLQFLIQYYNGEERAKGNILERFSAQQFPDLHSELNLSSLELGDSALYFCASSVEGIGRGAPSIETQYFGPGTRLLVL.

The rearrangement links TRBV29-1 to TRBJ1-3, with D possibly being TRBD1 (6 bases). The CDR3 sequence is 16 residues long. Germline V gene lookup returns CDR1 SQVTM and CDR2 ANQGSEA. Deletions cut 7 bases from V and 0 bases from J, with 19 bases between. The DNA for the CDR3 is TGCAGCGCCAGACGGGACACCGGCTCCTCTGGAAACACCATATATTTT. Protein product: CSARRDTGSSGNTIYF. Supplemented by reference TRBV29-1 and TRBJ1-3, the full variable domain reads SAVISQKPSRDICQRGTSLTIQCQVDSQVTMMFWYRQQPGQSLTLIATANQGSEATYESGFVIDKFPISRPNLTFSTLTVSNMSPEDSSIYLCSARRDTGSSGNTIYFGEGSWLTVV.

V is TRBV5-6 and J is TRBJ2-5; TRBD2 might be the D (5 bases). V shed 0 bases and J shed 5 bases, with 8 bases lying between them. Germline V gene sequence: CDR1 SGHDT, CDR2 YYEEEE. The CDR3 totals 13 residues. The CDR3 DNA follows: TGTGCCAGCAGCTTGGTCCAGCGGGAGACCCAGTACTTC. It specifies CASSLVQRETQYF.

V is TRBV19 and J is TRBJ2-3, with D possibly being TRBD1 (6 bases). Germline V CDR1 and CDR2: LNHDA, SQIVND (reference sequence). V lost 7 bases and J lost 5, with 25 bases in between. The CDR3 has 17 residues. The CDR3 bases are TGTGCCAGTACCGACCGCAGGAGGCAGGGGACGGGAGATACGCAGTATTTT. Its translation: CASTDRRRQGTGDTQYF. The variable domain in full, with the rest retrieved from reference TRBV19 and TRBJ2-3, is DGGITQSPKYLFRKEGQNVTLSCEQNLNHDAMYWYRQDPGQGLRLIYYSQIVNDFQKGDIAEGYSVSREKKESFPLTVTSAQKNPTAFYLCASTDRRRQGTGDTQYFGPGTRLTVL.

The genes are TRBV11-3 and TRBJ1-5; D remains unclear. There are 17 residues in the CDR3. V was cut by 4 bases and J by 1 base, with 17 bases left in between. The germline V gene encodes CDR1 SGHNT and CDR2 YENEEA. CDR3 in DNA: TGTGCCAGCAGCTACGGAGGAGGGTATGTAAGCAATCAGCCCCAGCATTTT. This gives the protein CASSYGGGYVSNQPQHF.

The chain joins TRBV7-3 to TRBJ2-1; 10 nucleotides match TRBD2. Germline values: CDR1 SGHTA, CDR2 FQGTGA. The CDR3 length is 21 residues. The ends lost 0 bases at V and 4 bases at J; junction bases unmatched: 18. CDR3 residues: CASSLTGLRIRTSGPYNEQFF. The CDR3 DNA follows: TGTGCCAGCAGCTTAACCGGCCTAAGAATCAGGACTAGCGGACCGTACAATGAGCAGTTCTTC.

This rearrangement joins TRBV7-9 to TRBJ2-4, with 8 bases that match TRBD1. Germline values: CDR1 SEHNR, CDR2 FQNEAQ (reference sequence). This CDR3 region has 14 residues. V gave up 5 bases and J gave up 8 bases; unmatched junction bases: 8. The CDR3: CASSPRQGNYIQYF. In DNA form, the CDR3 reads TGTGCCAGCAGCCCCCGACAGGGGAACTACATTCAGTACTTC.

The chain combines TRBV5-5 with TRBJ2-5; 7 positions match TRBD1. J was trimmed by 4 bases and V by 0 bases; bases with no gene match: 6. The CDR3 spans 15 residues. CDR1 and CDR2 from the germline V gene are SGHKS and YYEKEE (reference sequence). CDR3 protein: CASSLGLGQRETQYF. The CDR3 region has the DNA TGTGCCAGCAGCTTGGGTCTGGGACAGAGAGAGACCCAGTACTTC.

This clone was recorded once. V and J are TRBV7-3 and TRBJ2-2, with D unclear. CDR1 and CDR2 (germline): SGHTA, FQGTGA. Trimming removed 4 bases at V and 4 bases at J, with 7 bases between. The CDR3 has 13 residues. CDR3 in amino acids: CASSSSTTGELFF. The CDR3 nucleotides are TGTGCCAGCAGCTCCTCCACCACCGGGGAGCTGTTTTTT.